The rows below give T cell receptor beta chains drawn from one sample of a study of response to subunit inactivated influenza vaccine. TCRdb reprocessed the RT-PCR reads with MiXCR, giving one entry per CDR3 protein. The sample gives about half a million distinct CDR3 sequences, roughly 9.7% of which show up once; roughly 12% is in the top ten. Specimen: PBMCs from blood, collected 40 to 50 days after vaccination. The source of these receptors is a man over 45 who received an inactivated influenza vaccine. The CDR3 runs from the conserved cysteine through the conserved F or W. The D gene is left open where the match is weak. Rows may omit the clone size; those that give it use once, few, many or a size class.

CDR3: CSARDPDRAYTEAFF; DNA: TGCAGTGCTAGAGATCCTGACAGGGCATACACTGAAGCTTTCTTT; D: TRBD1; size: .; V: TRBV20-1; J: TRBJ1-1
CDR3: CATTLQGQGKTQYF; DNA: TGTGCCACCACCCTCCAAGGACAGGGGAAGACCCAGTACTTC; D: TRBD1; size: .; V: TRBV6-1; J: TRBJ2-5
CDR3: CSVDRAGEETQYF; DNA: TGCAGCGTGGACAGGGCGGGCGAAGAGACCCAGTACTTC; D: TRBD1; size: .; V: TRBV29-1; J: TRBJ2-5
CDR3: CASSFSGQGSRAFF; DNA: TGTGCCAGCAGTTTTTCAGGTCAGGGTAGCCGGGCTTTCTTT; D: .; size: .; V: TRBV27; J: TRBJ1-1
CDR3: CASSLQGASYGYTF; DNA: TGTGCCAGCAGTTTACAGGGGGCCAGCTATGGCTACACCTTC; D: TRBD1; size: many; V: TRBV12-3/TRBV12-4; J: TRBJ1-2
CDR3: CSVDSGRAEQYF; DNA: TGCAGCGTTGACTCAGGGAGGGCCGAGCAGTACTTC; D: TRBD2; size: few; V: TRBV29-1; J: TRBJ2-7
CDR3: CASSRQGEDTDTQYF; DNA: TGTGCCAGCAGCCGACAGGGAGAGGACACAGATACGCAGTATTTT; D: TRBD1; size: few; V: TRBV7-2; J: TRBJ2-3
CDR3: CARRQNTGELFF; DNA: TGTGCCAGGAGACAAAACACCGGGGAGCTGTTTTTT; D: .; size: few; V: TRBV12-3/TRBV12-4; J: TRBJ2-2
CDR3: CASSPGGLAARTDTQYF; DNA: TGTGCCAGCAGTCCCGGGGGACTAGCGGCCCGCACAGATACGCAGTATTTT; D: TRBD2; size: .; V: TRBV6-1; J: TRBJ2-3
CDR3: CASSLDGRKSYNEQFF; DNA: TGTGCCAGCAGTTTAGATGGGAGAAAATCCTACAATGAGCAGTTCTTC; D: .; size: many; V: TRBV12-3/TRBV12-4; J: TRBJ2-1
CDR3: CASSFGQGANEQYF; DNA: TGCGCCAGCAGCTTCGGGCAGGGGGCCAACGAGCAGTACTTC; D: TRBD1; size: .; V: TRBV5-1; J: TRBJ2-7
CDR3: CATSRDTRPQETQYF; DNA: TGTGCCACCAGCAGAGATACGAGACCACAAGAGACCCAGTACTTC; D: .; size: many; V: TRBV15; J: TRBJ2-5
CDR3: CASLLPGTSGGNEQFF; DNA: TGTGCCAGCCTCCTCCCTGGGACTAGCGGGGGAAATGAGCAGTTCTTC; D: TRBD2; size: few; V: TRBV6-2/TRBV6-3; J: TRBJ2-1
CDR3: CASSPAPYGQYF; DNA: TGTGCCAGCAGCCCCGCCCCGTACGGGCAGTACTTC; D: .; size: once; V: TRBV12-3/TRBV12-4; J: TRBJ2-7
CDR3: CASSLQGFREQYF; DNA: TGTGCCAGCAGCTTACAGGGTTTCCGCGAGCAGTACTTC; D: .; size: many; V: TRBV7-2; J: TRBJ2-7
CDR3: CSVEGGGLEQFF; DNA: TGCAGCGTTGAAGGGGGCGGGCTTGAGCAGTTCTTC; D: .; size: many; V: TRBV29-1; J: TRBJ2-1
CDR3: CASSKDRDRTDTQYF; DNA: TGTGCCAGCAGCAAAGACAGGGATAGGACAGATACGCAGTATTTT; D: TRBD1; size: few; V: TRBV27; J: TRBJ2-3
CDR3: CASSYEPSGRGEQYF; DNA: TGTGCCAGCAGTTACGAGCCTAGCGGGAGGGGCGAGCAGTACTTC; D: TRBD2; size: .; V: TRBV6-5; J: TRBJ2-7
CDR3: CSARVPGGGGNEQFF; DNA: TGCAGTGCTAGAGTTCCGGGAGGCGGGGGCAATGAGCAGTTCTTC; D: TRBD2; size: .; V: TRBV20-1; J: TRBJ2-1
CDR3: CSARWGMNTEAFF; DNA: TGCAGTGCTAGGTGGGGGATGAACACTGAAGCTTTCTTT; D: .; size: many; V: TRBV20-1; J: TRBJ1-1
CDR3: CASSQASGGMVEQFF; DNA: TGTGCCAGCAGCCAAGCTAGCGGGGGGATGGTTGAGCAGTTCTTC; D: TRBD2; size: .; V: TRBV3-1; J: TRBJ2-1
CDR3: CASSYSGQGYNEQFF; DNA: TGTGCCAGCAGTTACTCGGGACAGGGCTACAATGAGCAGTTCTTC; D: TRBD1; size: .; V: TRBV6-5; J: TRBJ2-1
CDR3: CSARDPGGPFGAFF; DNA: TGCAGTGCTAGAGATCCAGGGGGCCCTTTTGGAGCTTTCTTT; D: TRBD1; size: few; V: TRBV20-1; J: TRBJ1-1
CDR3: CASSLVRGGMSDTQYF; DNA: TGTGCCAGCAGCTTAGTTCGTGGGGGGATGTCGGATACGCAGTATTTT; D: .; size: many; V: TRBV11-2; J: TRBJ2-3
CDR3: CSARDDSIFTDTQYF; DNA: TGCAGTGCTAGAGATGACAGTATTTTTACAGATACGCAGTATTTT; D: .; size: .; V: TRBV20-1; J: TRBJ2-3
CDR3: CSAEGQGSGNEQFF; DNA: TGCAGCGCCGAGGGGCAGGGGTCAGGGAATGAGCAGTTCTTC; D: .; size: .; V: TRBV29-1; J: TRBJ2-1
CDR3: CSVAYGRGHQETQYF; DNA: TGCAGCGTCGCCTACGGGCGGGGACACCAAGAGACCCAGTACTTC; D: .; size: .; V: TRBV29-1; J: TRBJ2-5
CDR3: CSASRRATNEKLFF; DNA: TGCAGTGCTAGTCGAAGGGCAACTAATGAAAAACTGTTTTTT; D: .; size: .; V: TRBV20-1; J: TRBJ1-4
CDR3: CASSDPDREAPYEQYF; DNA: TGTGCCAGCAGTGACCCGGACAGGGAGGCACCCTACGAGCAGTACTTC; D: TRBD1; size: .; V: TRBV25-1; J: TRBJ2-7
CDR3: CSARRGVIYNEQFF; DNA: TGCAGTGCCAGACGGGGGGTTATCTACAATGAGCAGTTCTTC; D: TRBD2; size: .; V: TRBV20-1; J: TRBJ2-1
CDR3: CASSEKTTVSEQFF; DNA: TGCGCCAGCAGCGAAAAGACTACCGTCAGTGAGCAGTTCTTC; D: .; size: .; V: TRBV5-1; J: TRBJ2-1
CDR3: CATSDARGGVLNEQFF; DNA: TGTGCCACCAGTGACGCGCGGGGGGGCGTGTTGAATGAGCAGTTCTTC; D: TRBD2; size: many; V: TRBV24-1; J: TRBJ2-1
CDR3: CASSGGGVGGELFF; DNA: TGTGCCAGCAGTGGAGGGGGAGTGGGCGGGGAGCTGTTTTTT; D: .; size: .; V: TRBV6-1; J: TRBJ2-2
CDR3: CSARRTPNTEAFF; DNA: TGCAGTGCTAGAAGGACACCGAACACTGAAGCTTTCTTT; D: .; size: .; V: TRBV20-1; J: TRBJ1-1
CDR3: CSVCFRGTEAFF; DNA: TGCAGCGTCTGTTTTAGGGGTACTGAAGCTTTCTTT; D: .; size: many; V: TRBV29-1; J: TRBJ1-1